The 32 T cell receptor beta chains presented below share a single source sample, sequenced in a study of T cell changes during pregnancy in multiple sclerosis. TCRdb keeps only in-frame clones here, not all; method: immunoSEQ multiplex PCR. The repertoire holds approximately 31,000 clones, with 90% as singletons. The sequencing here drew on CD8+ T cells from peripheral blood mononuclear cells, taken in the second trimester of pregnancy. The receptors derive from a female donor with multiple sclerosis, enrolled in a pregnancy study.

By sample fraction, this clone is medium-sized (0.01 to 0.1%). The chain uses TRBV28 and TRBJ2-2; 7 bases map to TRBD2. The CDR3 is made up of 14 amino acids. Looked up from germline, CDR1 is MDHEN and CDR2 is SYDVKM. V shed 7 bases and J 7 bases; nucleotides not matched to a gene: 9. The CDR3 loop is CASTLTSASGELFF. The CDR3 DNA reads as TGTGCCAGCACCTTAACTAGCGCTAGCGGGGAGCTGTTTTTT.

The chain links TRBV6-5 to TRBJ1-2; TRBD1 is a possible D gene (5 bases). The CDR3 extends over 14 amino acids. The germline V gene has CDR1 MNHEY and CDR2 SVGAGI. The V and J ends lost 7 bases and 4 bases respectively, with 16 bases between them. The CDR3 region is CASTDAGGVYGYTF. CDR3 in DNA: TGTGCCAGCACCGACGCCGGGGGGGTCTATGGCTACACCTTC.

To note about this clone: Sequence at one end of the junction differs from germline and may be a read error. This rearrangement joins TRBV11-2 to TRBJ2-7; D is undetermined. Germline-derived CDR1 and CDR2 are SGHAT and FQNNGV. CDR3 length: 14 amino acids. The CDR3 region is CASTLDKLLDEQYF. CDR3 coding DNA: TGTGCCAGCACCTTAGACAAGCTCCTCGACGAGCAGTACTTC. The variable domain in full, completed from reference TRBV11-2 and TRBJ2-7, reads EAGVAQSPRYKIIEKRQSVAFWCNPISGHATLYWYQQILGQGPKLLIQFQNNGVVDDSQLPKDRFSAERLKGVDSTLKIQPAKLEDSAVYLCASTLDKLLDEQYFGPGTRLTVT.

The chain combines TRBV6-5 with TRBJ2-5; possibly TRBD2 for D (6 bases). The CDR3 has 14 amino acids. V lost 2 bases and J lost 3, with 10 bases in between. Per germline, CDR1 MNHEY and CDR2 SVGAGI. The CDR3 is CASSYQTSKETQYF. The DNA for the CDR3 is TGTGCCAGCAGTTACCAGACTAGTAAAGAGACCCAGTACTTC.

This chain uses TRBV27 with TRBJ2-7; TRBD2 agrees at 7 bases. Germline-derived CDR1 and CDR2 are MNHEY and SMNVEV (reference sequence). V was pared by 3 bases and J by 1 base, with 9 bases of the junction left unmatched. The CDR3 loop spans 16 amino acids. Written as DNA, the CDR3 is TGTGCCAGCAGTTTTGGTGGGGGGGAACGGTCCTACGAGCAGTACTTC. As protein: CASSFGGGERSYEQYF.

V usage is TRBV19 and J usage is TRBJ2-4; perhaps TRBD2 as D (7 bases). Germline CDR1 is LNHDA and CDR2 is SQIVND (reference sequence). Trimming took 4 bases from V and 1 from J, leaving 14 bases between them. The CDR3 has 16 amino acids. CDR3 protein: CASSNPGGSAKNIQYF. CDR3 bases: TGTGCCAGTAGTAATCCGGGGGGCTCGGCCAAAAACATTCAGTACTTC.

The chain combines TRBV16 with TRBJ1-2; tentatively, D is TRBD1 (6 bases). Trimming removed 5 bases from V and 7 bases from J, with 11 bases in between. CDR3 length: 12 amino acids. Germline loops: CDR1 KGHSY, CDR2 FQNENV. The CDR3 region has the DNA TGTGCCAGCAGCTACACGACAGGTGGCTACACCTTC. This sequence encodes CASSYTTGGYTF.

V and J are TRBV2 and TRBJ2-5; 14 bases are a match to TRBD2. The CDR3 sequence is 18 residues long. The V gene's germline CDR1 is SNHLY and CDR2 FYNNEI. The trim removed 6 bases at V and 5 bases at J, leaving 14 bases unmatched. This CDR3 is CASSPREARLAGGETQYF. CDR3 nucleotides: TGTGCCAGCAGCCCCAGGGAGGCCCGACTAGCGGGGGGGGAGACCCAGTACTTC.

The CDR3 loop reads CASSFFGLGSYNEQFF. The DNA for the CDR3 is TGTGCCAGCAGTTTCTTTGGACTAGGCTCCTACAATGAGCAGTTCTTC. The rearrangement links TRBV28 to TRBJ2-1; TRBD2 matches at 7 bases. The ends lost 3 bases at V and 0 bases at J; junction bases unmatched: 5. Germline loops: CDR1 MDHEN, CDR2 SYDVKM. The CDR3 has 16 amino acids.

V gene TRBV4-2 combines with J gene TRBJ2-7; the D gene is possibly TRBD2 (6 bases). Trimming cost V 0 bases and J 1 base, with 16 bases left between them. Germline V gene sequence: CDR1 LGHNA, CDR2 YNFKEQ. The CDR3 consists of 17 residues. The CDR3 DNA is TGTGCCAGCAGCCAAGATCAGGCGGGGACCCTGTCCTACGAGCAGTACTTC. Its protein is CASSQDQAGTLSYEQYF.

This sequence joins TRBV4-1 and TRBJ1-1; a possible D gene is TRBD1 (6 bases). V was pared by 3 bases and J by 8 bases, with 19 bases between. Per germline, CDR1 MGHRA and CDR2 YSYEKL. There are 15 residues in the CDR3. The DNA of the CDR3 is TGCGCCAGCAGCCAGTCACAGGGAGTATTAGTCGAAGCTTTCTTT. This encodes CASSQSQGVLVEAFF.

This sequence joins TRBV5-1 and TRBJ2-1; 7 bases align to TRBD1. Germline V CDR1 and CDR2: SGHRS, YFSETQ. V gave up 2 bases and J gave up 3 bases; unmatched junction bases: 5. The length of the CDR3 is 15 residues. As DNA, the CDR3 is TGCGCCAGCAGCTTTCCGGGACAGAGCTACAATGAGCAGTTCTTC. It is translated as CASSFPGQSYNEQFF. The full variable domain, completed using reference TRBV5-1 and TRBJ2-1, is KAGVTQTPRYLIKTRGQQVTLSCSPISGHRSVSWYQQTPGQGLQFLFEYFSETQRNKGNFPGRFSGRQFSNSRSEMNVSTLELGDSALYLCASSFPGQSYNEQFFGPGTRLTVL.

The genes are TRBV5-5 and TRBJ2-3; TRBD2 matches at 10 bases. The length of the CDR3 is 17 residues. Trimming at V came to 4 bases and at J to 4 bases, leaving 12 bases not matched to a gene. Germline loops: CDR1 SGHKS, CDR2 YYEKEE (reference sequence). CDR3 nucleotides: TGTGCCAGCAGCGAGGAGCTCACTAGCGGGAACCCAGATACGCAGTATTTT. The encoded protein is CASSEELTSGNPDTQYF.

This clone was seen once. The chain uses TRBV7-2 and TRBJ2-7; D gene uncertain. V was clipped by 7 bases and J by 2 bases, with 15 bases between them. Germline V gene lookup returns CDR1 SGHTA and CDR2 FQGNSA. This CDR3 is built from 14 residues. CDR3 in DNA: TGTGCCAGCATCTCGGGTTGGTGGGCCTACGAGCAGTACTTC. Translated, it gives CASISGWWAYEQYF.

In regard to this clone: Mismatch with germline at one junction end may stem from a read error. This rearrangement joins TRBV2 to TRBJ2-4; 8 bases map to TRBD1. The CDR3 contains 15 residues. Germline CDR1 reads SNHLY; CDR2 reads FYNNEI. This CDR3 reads CASSEGQGLWNIQYF. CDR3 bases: TGTGCCAGCAGCGAAGGACAGGGCTTATGGAACATTCAGTACTTC.

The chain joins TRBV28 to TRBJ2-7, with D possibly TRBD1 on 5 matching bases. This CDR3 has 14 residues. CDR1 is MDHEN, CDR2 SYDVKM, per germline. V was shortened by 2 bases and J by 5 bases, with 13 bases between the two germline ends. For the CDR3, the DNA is TGTGCCAGCAGTTTAATAGGCAGGGTAAACGAGCAGTACTTC. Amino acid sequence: CASSLIGRVNEQYF. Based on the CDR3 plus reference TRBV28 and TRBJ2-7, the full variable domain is DVKVTQSSRYLVKRTGEKVFLECVQDMDHENMFWYRQDPGLGLRLIYFSYDVKMKEKGDIPEGYSVSREKKERFSLILESASTNQTSMYLCASSLIGRVNEQYFGPGTRLTVT.

CDR3 in DNA: TGTGCCAGCAGTCTGACTAGCGGGTCTTCCTACGAGCAGTACTTC. Translation: CASSLTSGSSYEQYF. V and J are TRBV27 and TRBJ2-7, with TRBD2 matching 10 bases. The junction had 5 bases not matched to a gene; V was cut back by 5 bases and J by 1 base. This CDR3 has 15 amino acids. Germline CDR1 and CDR2: MNHEY and SMNVEV (reference sequence).

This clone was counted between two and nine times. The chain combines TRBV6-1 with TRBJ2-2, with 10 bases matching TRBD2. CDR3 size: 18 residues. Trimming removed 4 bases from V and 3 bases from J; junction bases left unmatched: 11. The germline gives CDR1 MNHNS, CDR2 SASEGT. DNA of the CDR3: TGTGCCAGCAGTGGCGGAGCCGGGACTAGCGAGCACACCGGGGAGCTGTTTTTT. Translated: CASSGGAGTSEHTGELFF.

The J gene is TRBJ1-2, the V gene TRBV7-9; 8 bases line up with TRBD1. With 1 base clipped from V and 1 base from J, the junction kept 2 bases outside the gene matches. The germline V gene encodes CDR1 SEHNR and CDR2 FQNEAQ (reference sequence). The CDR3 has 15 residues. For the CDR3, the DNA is TGTGCCAGCAGCTTAGGGACAGGGTTTAACTATGGCTACACCTTC. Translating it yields CASSLGTGFNYGYTF.

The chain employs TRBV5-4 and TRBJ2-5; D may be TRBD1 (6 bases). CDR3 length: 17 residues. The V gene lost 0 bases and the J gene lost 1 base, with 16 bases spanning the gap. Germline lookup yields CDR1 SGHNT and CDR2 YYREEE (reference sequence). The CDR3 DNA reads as TGTGCCAGCAGCTTGGCCCCGGCAGGGGCTTTCCAAGAGACCCAGTACTTC. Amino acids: CASSLAPAGAFQETQYF. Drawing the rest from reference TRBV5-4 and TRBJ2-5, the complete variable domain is ETGVTQSPTHLIKTRGQQVTLRCSSQSGHNTVSWYQQALGQGPQFIFQYYREEENGRGNFPPRFSGLQFPNYSSELNVNALELDDSALYLCASSLAPAGAFQETQYFGPGTRLLVL.

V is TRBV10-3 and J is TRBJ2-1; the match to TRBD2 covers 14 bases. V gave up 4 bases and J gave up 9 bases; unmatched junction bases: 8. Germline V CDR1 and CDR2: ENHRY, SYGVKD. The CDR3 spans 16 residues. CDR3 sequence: CAISGRGLAGVLEQFF. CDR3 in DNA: TGTGCCATCAGTGGACGGGGACTAGCGGGAGTTCTTGAGCAGTTCTTC.

CDR3 nucleotide sequence: TGCGCCAGCAGCCAAGATTCAACGGGGGTATACGAGCAGTACTTC. Amino acid sequence: CASSQDSTGVYEQYF. The chain has TRBV4-3 and TRBJ2-7, with TRBD2 as a possible D gene (6 bases). The CDR3 runs to 15 residues. CDR1 LGHNA and CDR2 YSLEER come from the germline V gene. Trimming stripped 0 bases from V and 4 bases from J, with 13 bases between.

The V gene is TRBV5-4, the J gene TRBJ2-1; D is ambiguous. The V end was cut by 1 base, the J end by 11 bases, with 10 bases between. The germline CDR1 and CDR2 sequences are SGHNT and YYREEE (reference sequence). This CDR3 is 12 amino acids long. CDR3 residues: CASSLSDSKQFF. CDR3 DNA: TGTGCCAGCAGCTTGAGTGACTCCAAGCAGTTCTTC.

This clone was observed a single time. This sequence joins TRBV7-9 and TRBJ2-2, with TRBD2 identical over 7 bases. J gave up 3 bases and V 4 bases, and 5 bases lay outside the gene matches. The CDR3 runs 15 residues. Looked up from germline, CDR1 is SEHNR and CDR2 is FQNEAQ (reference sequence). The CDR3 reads CASSSAGEDTGELFF. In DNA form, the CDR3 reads TGTGCCAGCAGCTCCGCGGGAGAGGACACCGGGGAGCTGTTTTTT.

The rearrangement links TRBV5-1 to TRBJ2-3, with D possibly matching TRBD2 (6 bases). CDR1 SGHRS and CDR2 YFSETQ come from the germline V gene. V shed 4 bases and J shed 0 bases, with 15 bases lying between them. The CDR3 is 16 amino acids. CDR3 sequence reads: CASSPSGGPSTDTQYF. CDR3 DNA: TGCGCCAGCAGCCCCTCCGGGGGACCTAGCACAGATACGCAGTATTTT.

The CDR3, as DNA: TGTGCCAGCAGCTTACGGGACACCTCTGTCACAGATACGCAGTATTTT. Translating it yields CASSLRDTSVTDTQYF. The chain carries TRBV7-8 and TRBJ2-3; D may be TRBD1 (6 bases). The germline V and J ends were trimmed by 2 bases and 2 bases, with 14 bases remaining between them. Germline-derived CDR1 and CDR2 are SGHVS and FQNEAQ. CDR3 length equals 16 residues.

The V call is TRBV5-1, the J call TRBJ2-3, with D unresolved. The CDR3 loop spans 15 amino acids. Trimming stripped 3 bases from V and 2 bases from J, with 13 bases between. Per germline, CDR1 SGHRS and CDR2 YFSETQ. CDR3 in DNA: TGCGCCAGCAGCTCGGATGATGGAGTCACAGATACGCAGTATTTT. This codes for CASSSDDGVTDTQYF. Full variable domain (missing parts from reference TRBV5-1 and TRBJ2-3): KAGVTQTPRYLIKTRGQQVTLSCSPISGHRSVSWYQQTPGQGLQFLFEYFSETQRNKGNFPGRFSGRQFSNSRSEMNVSTLELGDSALYLCASSSDDGVTDTQYFGPGTRLTVL.

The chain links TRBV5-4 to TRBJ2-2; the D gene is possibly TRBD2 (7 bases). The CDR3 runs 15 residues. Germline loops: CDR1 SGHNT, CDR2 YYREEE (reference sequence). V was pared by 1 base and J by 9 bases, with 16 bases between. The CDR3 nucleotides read TGTGCCAGCAGCTTGAGGGGGAGGGCCTCCCGGGAGCTGTTTTTT. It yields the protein CASSLRGRASRELFF.

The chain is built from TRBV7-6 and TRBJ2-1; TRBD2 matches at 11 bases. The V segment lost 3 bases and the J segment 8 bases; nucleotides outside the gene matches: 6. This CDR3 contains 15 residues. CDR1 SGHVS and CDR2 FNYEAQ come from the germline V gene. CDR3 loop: CASSFLLAGAHEQFF. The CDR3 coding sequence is TGTGCCAGCAGCTTTTTACTAGCGGGAGCCCATGAGCAGTTCTTC.

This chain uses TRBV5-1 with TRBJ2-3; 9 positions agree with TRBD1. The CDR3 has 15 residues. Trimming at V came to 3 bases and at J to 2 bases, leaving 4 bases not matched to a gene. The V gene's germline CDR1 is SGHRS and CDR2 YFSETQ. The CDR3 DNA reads TGCGCCAGCAGCTCTGGACAGGGGATCACAGATACGCAGTATTTT. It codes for CASSSGQGITDTQYF. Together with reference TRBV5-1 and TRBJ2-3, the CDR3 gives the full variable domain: KAGVTQTPRYLIKTRGQQVTLSCSPISGHRSVSWYQQTPGQGLQFLFEYFSETQRNKGNFPGRFSGRQFSNSRSEMNVSTLELGDSALYLCASSSGQGITDTQYFGPGTRLTVL.

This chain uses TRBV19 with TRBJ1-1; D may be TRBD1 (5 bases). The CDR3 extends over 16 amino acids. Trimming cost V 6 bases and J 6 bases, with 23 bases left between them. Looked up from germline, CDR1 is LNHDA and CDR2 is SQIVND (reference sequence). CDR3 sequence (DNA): TGTGCCAGTAGCCGGCGGGGGTTTGTCCCGGCGGCTGAAGCTTTCTTT. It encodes CASSRRGFVPAAEAFF.

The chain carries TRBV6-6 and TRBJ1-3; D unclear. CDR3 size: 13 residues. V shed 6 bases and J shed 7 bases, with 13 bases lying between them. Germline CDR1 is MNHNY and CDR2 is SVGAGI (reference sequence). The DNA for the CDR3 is TGTGCCAGCAGCACTGCCGCCAGGAACACCATATATTTT. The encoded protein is CASSTAARNTIYF.